One and the same sample provided the 10 T cell receptor beta chains below, sequenced in a study of blood T cells in healthy people across ages. Together with a sample-barcoded 5' primer, a J-beta primer mix was included in a second PCR lasting roughly 6 to 12 cycles. TCRdb recomputed calls from the 5' RACE reads with MiXCR, one row per CDR3 protein. The table shows some 1.8 million distinct CDR3 sequences, with around 40% occurring only once. Input material: blood. The source of these receptors is a human donor in good health.

Points on this clonotype: A much larger clone lies one base from this, so it may be a read error. The chain joins TRBV29-1 to TRBJ2-7, with D possibly matching TRBD1 (5 bases). V gave up 4 bases and J gave up 6 bases, with 10 bases separating them. The CDR3 totals 11 residues. Germline V CDR1 and CDR2: SQVTM, ANQGSEA. The CDR3 nucleotides are TGCAGCGTTGCAAGGGGAAGCGAGCAGTACTTC. Its translation: CSVARGSEQYF.

The rearrangement links TRBV12-3 or TRBV12-4 to TRBJ1-1; D is undetermined. Between the trimmed V and J ends, which lost 6 bases and 2 bases, there was a span of 7 bases. This CDR3 has 12 amino acids. CDR3 residues: CASRLINTEAFF. The CDR3 DNA sequence: TGTGCCAGCAGGCTAATCAACACTGAAGCTTTCTTT.

This sequence joins TRBV4-1 and TRBJ2-5, with 7 bases lining up with TRBD2. CDR3 length: 15 amino acids. Germline lookup yields CDR1 MGHRA and CDR2 YSYEKL. Losses at the gene ends were 4 bases for V and 1 base for J; bases not matched to a gene: 6. This CDR3 is CASSPWGGPQETQYF. The CDR3, as DNA: TGCGCCAGCAGCCCATGGGGGGGACCCCAAGAGACCCAGTACTTC.

The V call is TRBV20-1, the J call TRBJ2-7; D uncertain. V lost 2 bases to trimming and J lost 2 bases, with 13 bases between them. The CDR3 is made up of 14 amino acids. Germline CDR1 reads DFQATT; CDR2 reads SNEGSKA (reference sequence). Here the CDR3 DNA reads TGCAGTGCTAGACTATGGAGTCCCACCTACGAGCAGTACTTC. Translation: CSARLWSPTYEQYF.

This clonotype showed up many times. The chain links TRBV5-1 to TRBJ2-7; D remains unclear. Germline CDR1 is SGHRS and CDR2 is YFSETQ. Trimming took off 0 bases at V and 3 bases at J, with 10 bases between the two ends. The CDR3 spans 14 residues. This CDR3 is CASSLGQVFYEQYF. CDR3 nucleotide sequence: TGCGCCAGCAGCTTGGGCCAGGTCTTCTACGAGCAGTACTTC. Variable domain in full (rest from reference TRBV5-1 and TRBJ2-7): KAGVTQTPRYLIKTRGQQVTLSCSPISGHRSVSWYQQTPGQGLQFLFEYFSETQRNKGNFPGRFSGRQFSNSRSEMNVSTLELGDSALYLCASSLGQVFYEQYFGPGTRLTVT.

In this sample, this clonotype turned up a few times. The gene calls are TRBV2 and TRBJ2-7; the D gene could be TRBD1 or TRBD2 (6 bases each). Germline V gives CDR1 SNHLY, CDR2 FYNNEI. V lost 6 bases to trimming and J lost 2 bases, with 23 bases between them. The CDR3 covers 17 residues. CDR3 protein: CASRRERTVISPYEQYF. The CDR3, as DNA: TGTGCCAGCAGGCGGGAACGGACAGTTATAAGCCCCTACGAGCAGTACTTC.

The chain recombines TRBV20-1 with TRBJ1-5; D is undetermined. CDR3 length: 13 amino acids. Looked up from germline, CDR1 is DFQATT and CDR2 is SNEGSKA (reference sequence). Trimming left V 5 bases short and J 5 bases short, with 13 bases between. CDR3 sequence: CSAGEGRDQPQHF. Written as DNA, the CDR3 is TGCAGTGCTGGGGAGGGTCGTGATCAGCCCCAGCATTTT.

This clonotype has more than one count but fewer than ten. V is TRBV6-5 and J is TRBJ2-3; the D gene could be TRBD1 or TRBD2 (5 bases each). V was cut by 0 bases and J by 1 base, with 11 bases left in between. The CDR3 loop spans 16 amino acids. The germline CDR1 and CDR2 sequences are MNHEY and SVGAGI. CDR3 residues: CASSYSGPKGTDTQYF. CDR3 bases: TGTGCCAGCAGTTACTCGGGACCGAAAGGCACAGATACGCAGTATTTT.

This clonotype was observed a handful of times. The rearrangement links TRBV7-2 to TRBJ2-5; the match to TRBD1 covers 12 bases. Trimming at V came to 6 bases and at J to 5 bases, leaving 7 bases not matched to a gene. The CDR3 consists of 15 residues. Germline V lookup: CDR1 SGHTA, CDR2 FQGNSA. The CDR3 nucleotides are TGTGCCAGCAGTCGCGGGACAGGGGGCATTGAGACCCAGTACTTC. Amino acid sequence: CASSRGTGGIETQYF.

The chain recombines TRBV20-1 with TRBJ2-5; 13 nucleotides line up with TRBD2. From germline, CDR1 is DFQATT and CDR2 SNEGSKA (reference sequence). The CDR3 is 15 residues long. Unmatched junction bases numbered 4, after V lost 1 base and J lost 5 bases. Here the CDR3 DNA reads TGCAGTGCTAGAGCCGGACTAGCGGGGGACGAGACCCAGTACTTC. It specifies CSARAGLAGDETQYF.